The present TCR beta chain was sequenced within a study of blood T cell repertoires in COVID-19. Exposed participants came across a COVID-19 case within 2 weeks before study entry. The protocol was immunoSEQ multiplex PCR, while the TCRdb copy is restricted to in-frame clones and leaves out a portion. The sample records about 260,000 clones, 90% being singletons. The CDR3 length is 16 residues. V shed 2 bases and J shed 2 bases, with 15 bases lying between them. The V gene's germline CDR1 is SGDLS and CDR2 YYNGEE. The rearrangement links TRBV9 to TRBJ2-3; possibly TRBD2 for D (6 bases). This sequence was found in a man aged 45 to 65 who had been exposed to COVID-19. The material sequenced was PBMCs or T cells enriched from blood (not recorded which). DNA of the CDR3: TGTGCCAGCAGCGTGGGGACTTCAGCGTTCACAGATACGCAGTATTTT. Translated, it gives CASSVGTSAFTDTQYF.